These 9 T cell receptor beta chains were all obtained from the same sample, sequenced in a study of radiotherapy plus CTLA-4 blockade in lung cancer. Assay: immunoSEQ multiplex PCR; the TCRdb copy retains only in-frame clones and omits some. This sample has about 60,000 clones, with about four fifths found just once. Here the sequenced sample was peripheral blood, taken from a patient treated with radiotherapy plus ipilimumab. The source of these receptors is a human donor with non-small cell lung cancer who had a partial response to radiotherapy plus ipilimumab.

The CDR3 DNA reads TGCGCCAGCAGTGAGGGGCTGGGCAGGGCGCCAACGAACACTGAAGCTTTCTTT. Translated: CASSEGLGRAPTNTEAFF. The chain is built from TRBV10-1 and TRBJ1-1; possibly TRBD1 for D (5 bases). V gave up 2 bases and J gave up 1 base, with 20 bases separating them. CDR1 is WNHNN and CDR2 is SYGVQD in the germline V gene (reference sequence). This CDR3 spans 18 amino acids.

The chain employs TRBV5-1 and TRBJ2-1, with 9 bases lining up with TRBD2. Per germline, CDR1 SGHRS and CDR2 YFSETQ. V trimming: 2 bases; J trimming: 10 bases; junction bases outside the gene matches: 13. The CDR3 totals 16 residues. As DNA, the CDR3 is TGCGCCAGCAGCTTACGACTCGCGGGAGGGCCATGGGAGCAGTTCTTC. As protein: CASSLRLAGGPWEQFF.

The chain recombines TRBV6-5 with TRBJ2-7; TRBD1 matches at 9 bases. The germline V gene has CDR1 MNHEY and CDR2 SVGAGI. Trimming at V came to 0 bases and at J to 3 bases, leaving 6 bases not matched to a gene. This CDR3 spans 16 amino acids. The CDR3: CASSYSYRGPDYEQYF. CDR3 sequence (DNA): TGTGCCAGCAGTTACTCGTACAGGGGGCCCGACTACGAGCAGTACTTC.

This rearrangement joins TRBV7-2 to TRBJ2-5; D is uncertain. This CDR3 comprises 13 residues. CDR1 SGHTA and CDR2 FQGNSA come from the germline V gene. V lost 3 bases and J lost 4, with 9 bases in between. The CDR3 DNA reads as TGTGCCAGCAGCTTGTCCCTAGGAGAGACCCAGTACTTC. It codes for CASSLSLGETQYF.

The V call is TRBV9, the J call TRBJ1-2, with a weak D call TRBD1 (5 bases). The germline gives CDR1 SGDLS, CDR2 YYNGEE. This CDR3 has 15 amino acids. The V end lost 2 bases, the J end lost 7 bases, and 18 bases lay between the germline ends. The CDR3 DNA reads as TGTGCCAGCAGCGTTCAATCCGGGGCCGGGAGTGGCTACACCTTC. Translating it yields CASSVQSGAGSGYTF. The full variable domain, completed using reference TRBV9 and TRBJ1-2, is DSGVTQTPKHLITATGQRVTLRCSPRSGDLSVYWYQQSLDQGLQFLIQYYNGEERAKGNILERFSAQQFPDLHSELNLSSLELGDSALYFCASSVQSGAGSGYTFGSGTRLTVV.

This clone came up once. The V gene is TRBV30, the J gene TRBJ2-1; TRBD2 matches at 8 bases. The length of the CDR3 is 15 residues. Germline trimming cut 5 bases from V and 4 bases from J; bases unmatched to any gene: 10. Germline values: CDR1 GTSNPN, CDR2 SVGIG (reference sequence). The CDR3 loop reads CAWGTGTRSYNEQFF. CDR3 sequence (DNA): TGTGCCTGGGGGACCGGGACTAGGTCTTACAATGAGCAGTTCTTC.

The chain carries TRBV27 and TRBJ2-2, with 8 bases lining up with TRBD1. The trim removed 4 bases at V and 4 bases at J, leaving 5 bases unmatched. Germline values: CDR1 MNHEY, CDR2 SMNVEV (reference sequence). The CDR3 contains 15 residues. The CDR3 spells CASSYTGGRTGELFF. CDR3 DNA sequence: TGTGCCAGCAGTTATACAGGGGGTCGCACCGGGGAGCTGTTTTTT.

The CDR3 DNA reads as TGTGCCAGCAGGCGAGCGGAGGGTAGCACAGATACGCAGTATTTT. Protein: CASRRAEGSTDTQYF. V is TRBV6-5 and J is TRBJ2-3, with a weak D call TRBD2 (6 bases). V was trimmed by 6 bases and J by 0 bases, leaving 13 bases between them. CDR1 and CDR2 (germline): MNHEY, SVGAGI. The CDR3 contains 15 residues.

V gene TRBV11-1 combines with J gene TRBJ2-3; D is unclear. The germline gives CDR1 SGHAT, CDR2 FQDESV (reference sequence). Trimming removed 1 base at V and 10 bases at J, with 15 bases between. The CDR3 is 14 residues long. This CDR3 reads CASSLGPDQRAQYF. The CDR3 region has the DNA TGTGCCAGCAGCTTAGGCCCCGATCAGCGTGCGCAGTATTTT.